Listed below are T cell receptor beta chains from one sample, sequenced in a study of metastatic and nonmetastatic thyroid tumors. TCRdb re-processed the PCR reads through MiXCR. Of tens of thousands of clones listed, around a sixth are singletons. Sequencing was carried out using blood. Receptor source: a female donor with papillary thyroid cancer or a benign thyroid nodule (not recorded which). Some clones in this sample may be carry-over from other donors' samples. Both conserved end residues are part of each CDR3. A D gene is named only where the DNA matches it firmly. Rows give clone size only sometimes, using once, few, many, or a class for an expanded clone.

j_gene: TRBJ2-3
abundance: few
d_gene: TRBD2
v_gene: TRBV6-2/TRBV6-3
CDR3nt: TGTGCCAGCACCGGAGCGGGATTGGCAGATACGCAGTATTTT
CDR3aa: CASTGAGLADTQYF

j_gene: TRBJ2-3
abundance: many
d_gene: TRBD2
v_gene: TRBV4-2
CDR3nt: TGTGCCAGCAGCCGAAGGACTAGCGGGAGGGCAGATACGCAGTATTTT
CDR3aa: CASSRRTSGRADTQYF

j_gene: TRBJ2-3
abundance: many
d_gene: .
v_gene: TRBV15
CDR3nt: TGTGCCACCAGCACTTTTTCTAGCACAGATACGCAGTATTTT
CDR3aa: CATSTFSSTDTQYF

j_gene: TRBJ2-7
abundance: many
d_gene: .
v_gene: TRBV20-1
CDR3nt: TGCAGTGCCACGGGGTCCTACGAGCAGTACTTC
CDR3aa: CSATGSYEQYF

j_gene: TRBJ1-1
abundance: many
d_gene: TRBD1
v_gene: TRBV28
CDR3nt: TGTGCCAGCAGTTTAACAGGGGGTGCGAACACTGAAGCTTTCTTT
CDR3aa: CASSLTGGANTEAFF

j_gene: TRBJ2-5
abundance: many
d_gene: .
v_gene: TRBV3-1
CDR3nt: TGTGCCAGCAGCCAAGATTTTAGGACGGCCCAAGAGACCCAGTACTTC
CDR3aa: CASSQDFRTAQETQYF

j_gene: TRBJ1-2
abundance: many
d_gene: .
v_gene: TRBV28
CDR3nt: TGTGCCAGCACCAGGAACTATGGCTACACCTTC
CDR3aa: CASTRNYGYTF

j_gene: TRBJ2-3
abundance: many
d_gene: TRBD2
v_gene: TRBV9
CDR3nt: TGTGCCAGCAGCGACGCGGGAGTATTCACAGATACGCAGTATTTT
CDR3aa: CASSDAGVFTDTQYF

j_gene: TRBJ2-7
abundance: large
d_gene: TRBD1
v_gene: TRBV11-2
CDR3nt: TGTGCCAGCGGCCAGACAGGGGAGGTTTCCTACGAGCAGTACTTC
CDR3aa: CASGQTGEVSYEQYF

j_gene: TRBJ2-5
abundance: many
d_gene: TRBD2
v_gene: TRBV30
CDR3nt: TGTGCCTGGAGACCAGCGGGAGCATTAGAGACCCAGTACTTC
CDR3aa: CAWRPAGALETQYF

j_gene: TRBJ2-7
abundance: many
d_gene: TRBD1
v_gene: TRBV6-2/TRBV6-3
CDR3nt: TGTGCCAGCAGGGGGACAGGGGAAGATGAGCAGTACTTC
CDR3aa: CASRGTGEDEQYF

j_gene: TRBJ2-7
abundance: medium-sized
d_gene: TRBD1
v_gene: TRBV7-9
CDR3nt: TGTGCCAGCAGCTGGGACAGCTACGAGCAGTACTTC
CDR3aa: CASSWDSYEQYF

j_gene: TRBJ2-7
abundance: once
d_gene: .
v_gene: TRBV4-1
CDR3nt: TGCGCCAGCAGCCCTGGGACACTTGTCTCCTACGAGCAGTACTTC
CDR3aa: CASSPGTLVSYEQYF

j_gene: TRBJ1-1
abundance: medium-sized
d_gene: .
v_gene: TRBV12-3/TRBV12-4
CDR3nt: TGTGCCAGCAGTTGGAACATGAACACTGAAGCTTTCTTT
CDR3aa: CASSWNMNTEAFF

j_gene: TRBJ2-5
abundance: .
d_gene: TRBD2
v_gene: TRBV7-9
CDR3nt: TGTGCCAGAAACACTAGCGGTCCAGGGCAAGAGACCCAGTACTTC
CDR3aa: CARNTSGPGQETQYF

j_gene: TRBJ2-3
abundance: .
d_gene: TRBD1
v_gene: TRBV14
CDR3nt: TGTGCCAGCAGCCGGATGGGACAGCTAAGCACAGATACGCAGTATTTT
CDR3aa: CASSRMGQLSTDTQYF

j_gene: TRBJ1-2
abundance: many
d_gene: .
v_gene: TRBV19
CDR3nt: TGTGCCAGCGAAACAGGGCGAGGCTACACCTTC
CDR3aa: CASETGRGYTF

j_gene: TRBJ2-3
abundance: many
d_gene: .
v_gene: TRBV28
CDR3nt: TGTGCCAGCAGTTTTGAAGGAGGGAGTAGCACAGATACGCAGTATTTT
CDR3aa: CASSFEGGSSTDTQYF

j_gene: TRBJ2-7
abundance: many
d_gene: .
v_gene: TRBV5-6
CDR3nt: TGTGCCAGCAGCTCGACAGTAGCCTACGAGCAGTACTTC
CDR3aa: CASSSTVAYEQYF

j_gene: TRBJ2-5
abundance: many
d_gene: TRBD1
v_gene: TRBV15
CDR3nt: TGTGCCACCAGCAGAGATCGGGGGCAGGGGGCCAGGACCCAGTACTTC
CDR3aa: CATSRDRGQGARTQYF

j_gene: TRBJ2-7
abundance: many
d_gene: TRBD2
v_gene: TRBV29-1
CDR3nt: TGCAGCGTCTCCCGTTTCGAAGCGGGGGACTACGAGCAGTACTTC
CDR3aa: CSVSRFEAGDYEQYF

j_gene: TRBJ1-2
abundance: .
d_gene: .
v_gene: TRBV28
CDR3nt: TGTGCCAGCAGCCCGAGGGGGGGCTTCGGCGGCTACACCTTC
CDR3aa: CASSPRGGFGGYTF

j_gene: TRBJ2-1
abundance: many
d_gene: .
v_gene: TRBV15
CDR3nt: TGTGCCACCAGCAGCTTCGGACAGAACAATGAGCAGTTCTTC
CDR3aa: CATSSFGQNNEQFF

j_gene: TRBJ2-3
abundance: many
d_gene: .
v_gene: TRBV10-3
CDR3nt: TGTGCCATCAGTGAGCGACAGGAAGAGGCAGATACGCAGTATTTT
CDR3aa: CAISERQEEADTQYF

j_gene: TRBJ1-4
abundance: .
d_gene: .
v_gene: TRBV30
CDR3nt: TGTTCCTGGAGTTTACAGGGTATCAATGAAAAACTGTTTTTT
CDR3aa: CSWSLQGINEKLFF

j_gene: TRBJ2-1
abundance: few
d_gene: TRBD2
v_gene: TRBV27
CDR3nt: TGTGCCAGCAAAGGGAGTCGAACTAGCGGATACTCCTACAATGAGCAGTTCTTC
CDR3aa: CASKGSRTSGYSYNEQFF

j_gene: TRBJ1-2
abundance: many
d_gene: TRBD1
v_gene: TRBV29-1
CDR3nt: TGCAGCGTTGCGAGGACAGGGGACGCGAGTGTCGGTGGCTACACCTTC
CDR3aa: CSVARTGDASVGGYTF

j_gene: TRBJ1-1
abundance: .
d_gene: .
v_gene: TRBV20-1
CDR3nt: TGCAGTGCCAAACCCCAGGGGATACTTGAAGCTTTCTTT
CDR3aa: CSAKPQGILEAFF

j_gene: TRBJ1-4
abundance: many
d_gene: TRBD1
v_gene: TRBV19
CDR3nt: TGTGCCACTCGAGGGGGCAATAATGAAAAACTGTTTTTT
CDR3aa: CATRGGNNEKLFF

j_gene: TRBJ2-7
abundance: many
d_gene: .
v_gene: TRBV6-1
CDR3nt: TGTGCCAGCTCTCGGGTAGCGGACTACGAGCAGTACTTC
CDR3aa: CASSRVADYEQYF

j_gene: TRBJ2-3
abundance: many
d_gene: .
v_gene: TRBV5-1
CDR3nt: TGCGCCAGCAGCTTGGGGACAGCGACCACAGATACGCAGTATTTT
CDR3aa: CASSLGTATTDTQYF

j_gene: TRBJ1-4
abundance: .
d_gene: .
v_gene: TRBV12-3/TRBV12-4
CDR3nt: TGTGCCAGCAGTTCGACAAGCAGAACTAATGAAAAACTGTTTTTT
CDR3aa: CASSSTSRTNEKLFF

j_gene: TRBJ2-1
abundance: many
d_gene: TRBD1
v_gene: TRBV6-6
CDR3nt: TGTGCCAGCAGTTACACACCGCGGACAGGGCGGGCTGAGCAGTTCTTC
CDR3aa: CASSYTPRTGRAEQFF

j_gene: TRBJ2-1
abundance: many
d_gene: .
v_gene: TRBV6-1
CDR3nt: TGTGCCAGCAGTTCCCACGGGGCGTTGGACAATGAGCAGTTCTTC
CDR3aa: CASSSHGALDNEQFF

j_gene: TRBJ2-1
abundance: few
d_gene: .
v_gene: TRBV24-1
CDR3nt: TGTGCCACCTCTTCGTCTAGCTGGAGTATTAATGAGCAGTTCTTC
CDR3aa: CATSSSSWSINEQFF

j_gene: TRBJ2-5
abundance: .
d_gene: .
v_gene: TRBV6-1
CDR3nt: TGTGCCAGCAGTGGATATCGACAGGAAAAAGGGGAGAACCAGTACTTC
CDR3aa: CASSGYRQEKGENQYF

j_gene: TRBJ2-5
abundance: many
d_gene: TRBD2
v_gene: TRBV20-1
CDR3nt: TGCAGTGCTAGACTAGCGGACAACCAAGAGACCCAGTACTTC
CDR3aa: CSARLADNQETQYF

j_gene: TRBJ2-1
abundance: medium-sized
d_gene: .
v_gene: TRBV12-3/TRBV12-4
CDR3nt: TGTGCCAGCAGGGTGTCACAGACCTACAATGAGCAGTTCTTC
CDR3aa: CASRVSQTYNEQFF

j_gene: TRBJ2-7
abundance: .
d_gene: TRBD2
v_gene: TRBV11-2
CDR3nt: TGTGCCAGCAGCCCGATAGCGGGAGGGGGCGAGCAGTACTTC
CDR3aa: CASSPIAGGGEQYF